These 31 T cell receptor beta chains share one sample of origin, sequenced in a study of blood T cells in healthy people across ages. A second PCR, run for about 6 to 11 cycles, used a sample-barcoded 5' primer plus a J-beta primer mix. In TCRdb, the 5' RACE reads were re-called with MiXCR into one record per CDR3 protein. The sample has 800,000 to 1,000,000 distinct CDR3 sequences; 48% are singletons. The sequenced sample consisted of blood. These receptors were collected from a young man in good health.

There are a few counts of this clonotype. The rearrangement links TRBV4-3 to TRBJ1-2; D uncertain. The V gene lost 1 base and the J gene lost 6 bases, with 15 bases spanning the gap. Germline V gene data show CDR1 as LGHNA and CDR2 as YSLEER. CDR3 length: 15 amino acids. The CDR3, as DNA: TGCGCCAGCAGCCAAGGGTTTCTGGGGTCGAATGGCTACACCTTC. Protein product: CASSQGFLGSNGYTF.

This clonotype has just one count. The rearrangement links TRBV27 to TRBJ1-6; no definite D call. Trimming pared 2 bases from V and 10 bases from J, leaving 12 bases between. From germline, CDR1 is MNHEY and CDR2 SMNVEV (reference sequence). This CDR3 is built from 14 residues. The CDR3 DNA reads as TGTGCCAGCAGTTTAACCCAGGCAAAATCACCCCTCCACTTT. This encodes CASSLTQAKSPLHF.

CDR3 residues: CASSPPEVRGGCGYTF. CDR3 coding DNA: TGTGCCAGCAGTCCCCCCGAAGTCCGGGGAGGCTGTGGCTACACCTTC. This chain uses TRBV27 with TRBJ1-2, with no clear D. This CDR3 has 16 amino acids. The ends were cut back, 5 bases at V and 7 bases at J, with 23 bases in the middle. The germline CDR1 and CDR2 sequences are MNHEY and SMNVEV (reference sequence).

In nucleotides, the CDR3 is TGTGCCAGCAGCTTAGTCGCTAGCGGGGGGGGATTGAGCTCCTACGAGCAGTACTTC. Residues: CASSLVASGGGLSSYEQYF. The chain employs TRBV7-2 and TRBJ2-7; 12 bases fit TRBD2. Trimming at V came to 1 base and at J to 0 bases, leaving 10 bases not matched to a gene. The CDR3 covers 19 residues. CDR1 SGHTA and CDR2 FQGNSA come from the germline V gene.

J is TRBJ1-5 and V is TRBV7-4; perhaps TRBD1 as D (6 bases). CDR3 length: 16 residues. The germline gives CDR1 SGHVT, CDR2 SQSDAQ. With 0 bases removed from V and 4 bases from J, the gap between germline ends came to 13 bases. The CDR3 region has the DNA TGTGCCAGCAGCTTAGCTCGGGGGGCACCGAATCAGCCCCAGCATTTT. It yields the protein CASSLARGAPNQPQHF.

The V call is TRBV9, the J call TRBJ1-1; 7 bases match TRBD1. The length of the CDR3 is 21 residues. Germline V CDR1 and CDR2: SGDLS, YYNGEE. The junction had 20 bases not matched to a gene; V was cut back by 0 bases and J by 0 bases. CDR3 DNA: TGTGCCAGCAGCGTAGTCACCCAGGACAGGTACGCGCGTATGATGAACACTGAAGCTTTCTTT. It encodes CASSVVTQDRYARMMNTEAFF.

Only a few counts were recorded for this clonotype. This chain uses TRBV7-9 with TRBJ1-3; D may be TRBD1 (5 bases). This CDR3 has 14 amino acids. Trimming removed 1 base from V and 3 bases from J, with 7 bases in between. Per the germline V gene, CDR1 is SEHNR and CDR2 is FQNEAQ (reference sequence). In DNA form, the CDR3 reads TGTGCCAGCAGCTTAGGGGGCGTTGGAAACACCATATATTTT. It specifies CASSLGGVGNTIYF.

The rearrangement uses TRBV20-1 and TRBJ2-7, with 7 bases matching TRBD1. The DNA matches TRBJ2-5 better at its end, which makes the J call doubtful. This CDR3 is 15 amino acids long. Germline lookup yields CDR1 DFQATT and CDR2 SNEGSKA (reference sequence). Written as DNA, the CDR3 is TGCAGTGCTAGAGATCCGGGACAGCTTCAAGAGACCCAGTACTTC. The encoded protein is CSARDPGQLQETQYF.

Notes on this clonotype: Being one base from a much bigger clone, this may be a read error. The chain couples TRBV20-1 to TRBJ2-7; perhaps TRBD1 as D (7 bases). V was shortened by 6 bases and J by 7 bases, with 19 bases between the two germline ends. CDR3 length: 13 amino acids. Per germline, CDR1 DFQATT and CDR2 SNEGSKA (reference sequence). The CDR3 sequence: CSAQGGIYNEQYF. The CDR3 DNA reads as TGCAGTGCGCAGGGGGGCATCTACAATGAGCAGTACTTC.

The chain is built from TRBV24-1 and TRBJ2-1; 7 nucleotides align to TRBD2. The germline V gene encodes CDR1 KGHDR and CDR2 SFDVKD. CDR3 length: 15 amino acids. V lost 5 bases and J lost 5; bases outside the gene matches: 8. CDR3 in DNA: TGTGCCACCAGTGCGGCCGGGGGGACTAACAATGAGCAGTTCTTC. Its protein is CATSAAGGTNNEQFF.

V is TRBV20-1 and J is TRBJ2-5; 11 bases map to TRBD2. The CDR3 covers 15 residues. V lost 1 base and J lost 1; bases outside the gene matches: 2. Germline V CDR1 and CDR2: DFQATT, SNEGSKA (reference sequence). The CDR3 nucleotides read TGCAGTGCTAGAGGGGGGACTAGCGGCCAAGAGACCCAGTACTTC. It specifies CSARGGTSGQETQYF.

The gene calls are TRBV4-2 and TRBJ2-3, with TRBD1 as a possible D gene (6 bases). The germline CDR1 and CDR2 sequences are LGHNA and YNFKEQ. This CDR3 has 14 residues. The V and J ends lost 3 bases and 4 bases respectively, with 11 bases between them. In DNA form, the CDR3 reads TGTGCCAGCAGCCAGACAGAGGGGGCAGATACGCAGTATTTT. Translating gives CASSQTEGADTQYF.

This clonotype was recorded once. The chain combines TRBV6-5 with TRBJ2-2; 7 bases fit TRBD1. The CDR3 totals 16 residues. CDR1 and CDR2 from the germline V gene are MNHEY and SVGAGI. Trimming removed 4 bases from V and 2 bases from J; junction bases left unmatched: 7. DNA for the CDR3: TGTGCCAGCAGTTCAATGACAGGGATAAACACCGGGGAGCTGTTTTTT. Amino acids: CASSSMTGINTGELFF.

This clonotype appeared many times. The chain employs TRBV6-2 or TRBV6-3 and TRBJ2-1, with 9 nucleotides matching TRBD1. There are 15 residues in the CDR3. CDR1 MNHEY and CDR2 SVGEGT come from the germline V gene. With 6 bases clipped from V and 8 bases from J, the junction kept 11 bases outside the gene matches. CDR3 amino acids: CASSPGTGSIDEQFF. The CDR3 nucleotides are TGTGCCAGCAGCCCCGGGACAGGGAGTATCGATGAGCAGTTCTTC.

The chain carries TRBV7-3 and TRBJ1-5, with D possibly matching TRBD1 (5 bases). The V end was cut by 4 bases, the J end by 4 bases, with 14 bases between. Looked up from germline, CDR1 is SGHTA and CDR2 is FQGTGA. This CDR3 region has 15 residues. DNA for the CDR3: TGTGCCAGCAGCTCTCACCGGGACTTAAATCAGCCCCAGCATTTT. Its protein is CASSSHRDLNQPQHF.

The rearrangement uses TRBV10-2 and TRBJ2-3; D might be TRBD2 (6 bases). Germline V CDR1 and CDR2: WSHSY, SAAADI. This CDR3 contains 16 residues. V was trimmed by 5 bases and J by 1 base, leaving 16 bases between them. The CDR3 protein is CASSRLVRGGTDTQYF. Here the CDR3 DNA reads TGCGCCAGCAGTCGCCTCGTCCGCGGGGGCACAGATACGCAGTATTTT.

This rearrangement joins TRBV9 to TRBJ2-7, with TRBD2 identical over 8 bases. J lost 4 bases, V lost 3 bases, and 6 bases had no gene match. Germline CDR1 SGDLS, CDR2 YYNGEE. CDR3 size: 14 residues. As DNA, the CDR3 is TGTGCCAGCAGCGGGCTAAGCGGGAGTTACGAGCAGTACTTC. Protein sequence: CASSGLSGSYEQYF.

V gene TRBV6-1 combines with J gene TRBJ2-1; D is unclear. The CDR3 consists of 15 residues. Deletions cut 4 bases from V and 4 bases from J, with 14 bases between. Germline V gene data show CDR1 as MNHNS and CDR2 as SASEGT. CDR3 nucleotides: TGTGCCAGCAGTGCACTGCTTACACTTTACAATGAGCAGTTCTTC. Protein: CASSALLTLYNEQFF.

The chain couples TRBV4-1 to TRBJ1-4; D gene uncertain. Deletions cut 8 bases from V and 4 bases from J, with 17 bases between. Germline lookup yields CDR1 MGHRA and CDR2 YSYEKL. This CDR3 has 15 residues. CDR3 in amino acids: CASLDIPDNNEKLFF. In DNA, the CDR3 is TGCGCCAGCCTCGACATCCCCGACAATAATGAAAAACTGTTTTTT.

This clonotype was observed a few times. The chain recombines TRBV20-1 with TRBJ2-3, with unresolved D. This CDR3 has 13 residues. Trimming shortened V by 0 bases and J by 2 bases, and 6 bases separated the two germline ends. The germline V gene encodes CDR1 DFQATT and CDR2 SNEGSKA (reference sequence). Here the CDR3 reads CSARERVTDTQYF. The CDR3 DNA reads as TGCAGTGCTAGAGAAAGGGTCACAGATACGCAGTATTTT.

This clonotype was counted ten times or more. The chain couples TRBV20-1 to TRBJ1-1; maybe TRBD1 (5 bases). The germline gives CDR1 DFQATT, CDR2 SNEGSKA (reference sequence). V lost 3 bases and J 4 bases, leaving 12 bases between the germline ends. The CDR3 is 13 amino acids. The CDR3: CSASRDSGTEAFF. The DNA for the CDR3 is TGCAGTGCTAGCCGGGACTCAGGCACTGAAGCTTTCTTT.

The chain carries TRBV20-1 and TRBJ1-5, with D perhaps TRBD1 (5 bases). The V end lost 7 bases, the J end lost 0 bases, and 16 bases lay between the germline ends. CDR1 is DFQATT, CDR2 SNEGSKA, per germline (reference sequence). The CDR3 has 15 residues. This CDR3 reads CSVRVGAYSNQPQHF. The CDR3 coding sequence is TGCAGTGTTAGGGTAGGGGCATATAGCAATCAGCCCCAGCATTTT.

This clonotype was seen ten or more times. The V call is TRBV2, the J call TRBJ2-7, with 10 bases aligning to TRBD2. V was pared by 7 bases and J by 1 base, with 1 base of the junction left unmatched. CDR1 SNHLY and CDR2 FYNNEI come from the germline V gene. The CDR3 sequence is 13 residues long. The CDR3 coding sequence is TGTGCCAGCAAGGGACTAGCGTCCTACGAGCAGTACTTC. Encoded protein: CASKGLASYEQYF.

The chain combines TRBV24-1 with TRBJ1-5; 7 nucleotides align to TRBD1. CDR3 length equals 15 residues. Germline CDR1 reads KGHDR; CDR2 reads SFDVKD. The V and J ends lost 6 bases and 4 bases, in that order; junction bases with no gene match: 8. This CDR3 is CATSTTGDWNQPQHF. CDR3 nucleotide sequence: TGTGCCACCAGTACTACAGGGGATTGGAATCAGCCCCAGCATTTT.

This clonotype was counted a few times. This chain joins TRBV20-1 and TRBJ2-7; perhaps TRBD2 as D (5 bases). V was cut by 0 bases and J by 3 bases, with 15 bases left in between. This CDR3 has 15 residues. Germline V gene sequence: CDR1 DFQATT, CDR2 SNEGSKA (reference sequence). This CDR3 reads CSARDPPSSIYEQYF. The CDR3 bases are TGCAGTGCTAGAGATCCCCCTAGCAGTATCTACGAGCAGTACTTC.

This chain links TRBV4-1 with TRBJ1-5; 11 bases line up with TRBD1. V was clipped by 4 bases and J by 6 bases; unmatched bases: 5. CDR1 is MGHRA, CDR2 YSYEKL, per germline. This CDR3 spans 15 amino acids. CDR3 coding DNA: TGCGCCAGCAGCCGAACCGGGACAGGGGGTCAGCCCCAGCATTTT. The encoded protein is CASSRTGTGGQPQHF.

This clonotype has more than one count but fewer than ten. The chain links TRBV20-1 to TRBJ2-7; D gene uncertain. V was pared by 1 base and J by 0 bases, with 7 bases between. CDR3 length equals 13 residues. The germline V gene has CDR1 DFQATT and CDR2 SNEGSKA (reference sequence). Here the CDR3 reads CSARARSSYEQYF. In nucleotides, the CDR3 is TGCAGTGCTAGAGCGAGGAGCTCCTACGAGCAGTACTTC.

This rearrangement joins TRBV6-5 to TRBJ1-2; 8 nucleotides match TRBD1. V was pared by 6 bases and J by 4 bases, with 4 bases of the junction left unmatched. The CDR3 runs 13 residues. The germline V gene encodes CDR1 MNHEY and CDR2 SVGAGI. The CDR3 DNA follows: TGTGCCAGCAGGGCCACAGGGGGCTATGGCTACACCTTC. The encoded protein is CASRATGGYGYTF.

The chain has TRBV10-3 and TRBJ2-1, with 7 bases aligning to TRBD2. V lost 10 bases to trimming and J lost 5 bases; unmatched junction nucleotides: 14. Germline V lookup: CDR1 ENHRY, CDR2 SYGVKD. This CDR3 comprises 15 residues. The CDR3 bases are TGTGCCACCACCCCCGAGCGGGGAAAGAACAATGAGCAGTTCTTC. This sequence encodes CATTPERGKNNEQFF.

The chain recombines TRBV14 with TRBJ2-3; unclear D gene. This CDR3 spans 14 amino acids. Trimming stripped 2 bases from V and 1 base from J, with 7 bases between. The germline V gene has CDR1 SGHDN and CDR2 FVKESK. The CDR3 DNA reads as TGTGCCAGCAGCCAACCTCAGGGCACAGATACGCAGTATTTT. It codes for CASSQPQGTDTQYF.

The CDR3 DNA sequence: TGTGCCAGCAGCTTAGATCCCACAAACCTCGAGGGCGAGCAGTACTTC. Its translation: CASSLDPTNLEGEQYF. The chain links TRBV11-2 to TRBJ2-7; a weak D match, TRBD2 (5 bases). There are 16 residues in the CDR3. Germline V gene data show CDR1 as SGHAT and CDR2 as FQNNGV. The V end was cut by 0 bases, the J end by 6 bases, with 18 bases between.